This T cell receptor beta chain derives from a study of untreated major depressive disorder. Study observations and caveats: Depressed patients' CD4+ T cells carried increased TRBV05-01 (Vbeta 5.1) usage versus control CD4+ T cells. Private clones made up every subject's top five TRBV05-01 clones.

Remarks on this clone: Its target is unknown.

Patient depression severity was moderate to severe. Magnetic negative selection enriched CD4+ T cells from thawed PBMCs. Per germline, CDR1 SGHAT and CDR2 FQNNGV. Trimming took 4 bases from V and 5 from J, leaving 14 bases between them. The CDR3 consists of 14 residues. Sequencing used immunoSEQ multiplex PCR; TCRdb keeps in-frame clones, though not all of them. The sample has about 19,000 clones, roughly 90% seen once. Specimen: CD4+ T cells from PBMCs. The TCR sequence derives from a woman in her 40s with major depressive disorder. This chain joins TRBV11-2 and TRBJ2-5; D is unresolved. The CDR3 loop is CASSSSLSLETQYF. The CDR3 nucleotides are TGTGCCAGCAGCTCTTCCCTGTCTCTGGAGACCCAGTACTTC.